A selection of T cell receptor beta chains follows, all from one sample in a study of STAT5B mutations in CD4+ large granular lymphocyte leukemia. The table came from immunoSEQ multiplex PCR; TCRdb's copy has only in-frame clones and leaves some out. The sample holds around 5,000 clones, under 85% seen once. Material: PBMCs. These receptors were collected from a man at least 80 years old with CD4+ T-cell large granular lymphocyte leukemia. CDR3s include the opening cysteine and the closing phenylalanine or tryptophan. Each record gives: J gene, clone size, V gene, D gene, CDR3 protein, CDR3 DNA. D genes are given only for firm matches. Size values are once, few and many counts, or a class for expanded clones, and some rows have none.

TRBJ2-1	NA	TRBV4-3	TRBD2	CASSQEAGVGISYNEQFF	TGCGCCAGCAGCCAAGAGGCGGGGGTGGGAATCTCCTACAATGAGCAGTTCTTC
TRBJ1-1	NA	TRBV10-3	TRBD1	CAISPQGQRSEAFF	TGTGCCATCAGCCCACAGGGGCAAAGGTCTGAAGCTTTCTTT
TRBJ1-2	few	TRBV4-2	NA	CASSQPVKDIRWGYYGYTF	TGTGCCAGCAGCCAACCTGTAAAGGACATTCGATGGGGTTACTATGGCTACACCTTC
TRBJ2-3	NA	TRBV5-5	NA	CASSFSGASTDTQYF	TGTGCCAGCAGCTTTTCAGGAGCTAGCACAGATACGCAGTATTTT
TRBJ1-1	NA	TRBV19	NA	CASSMSRFNTEAFF	TGTGCCAGTAGTATGTCCAGGTTCAACACTGAAGCTTTCTTT
TRBJ2-7	NA	TRBV7-8	NA	CASSPDSHYEQYF	TGTGCCAGCAGCCCCGACTCCCACTACGAGCAGTACTTC
TRBJ2-1	once	TRBV6-1	NA	CASRWAAEPYNEQFF	TGTGCCAGCAGATGGGCAGCCGAGCCCTACAATGAGCAGTTCTTC
TRBJ1-1	few	TRBV29-1	NA	CSVALRGNTEAFF	TGCAGCGTTGCTCTCAGGGGGAACACTGAAGCTTTCTTT
TRBJ2-3	NA	TRBV9	TRBD2	CASSPRAGGGTDTQYF	TGTGCCAGCAGCCCCAGGGCGGGAGGTGGAACAGATACGCAGTATTTT
TRBJ2-1	NA	TRBV4-1	NA	CASSQEERRGNEQFF	TGCGCCAGCAGCCAAGAGGAGCGGAGGGGTAATGAGCAGTTCTTC
TRBJ1-1	NA	TRBV5-6	NA	CASSAPGGRFAEAFF	TGTGCCAGCAGCGCCCCCGGGGGGCGGTTCGCTGAAGCTTTCTTT
TRBJ2-2	NA	TRBV4-2	TRBD1	CASSLLGDRANTGELFF	TGTGCCAGCAGCCTGTTGGGCGACAGGGCGAACACCGGGGAGCTGTTTTTT
TRBJ2-1	NA	TRBV15	NA	CATSRGGPAGSSYNEQFF	TGTGCCACCAGCAGAGGGGGCCCGGCGGGGTCCTCCTACAATGAGCAGTTCTTC
TRBJ1-2	few	TRBV11-2	NA	CASSLDSVGRVVGYTF	TGTGCCAGCAGCTTAGATAGCGTCGGACGAGTGGTCGGCTACACCTTC
TRBJ2-5	NA	TRBV11-2	NA	CASSFRDQTETQYF	TGTGCCAGCAGCTTTCGCGACCAGACAGAGACCCAGTACTTC
TRBJ1-1	NA	TRBV2	TRBD1	CASDARQGSSEAFF	TGTGCCAGCGACGCAAGACAGGGGTCTTCTGAAGCTTTCTTT
TRBJ2-1	few	TRBV2	NA	CASSVRGMNEQFF	TGTGCCAGCAGTGTTAGAGGGATGAATGAGCAGTTCTTC
TRBJ1-2	NA	TRBV27	NA	CASSARGSGYTF	TGTGCCAGCAGTGCACGGGGGTCTGGCTACACCTTC
TRBJ1-1	medium-sized	TRBV10-1	TRBD1	CASSNSRGETEAFF	TGCGCCAGCAGTAACTCCAGGGGGGAGACTGAAGCTTTCTTT
TRBJ1-5	NA	TRBV28	NA	CASRFKGQGKNQPQHF	TGTGCCAGCCGCTTCAAGGGGCAGGGAAAGAATCAGCCCCAGCATTTT
TRBJ2-3	NA	TRBV15	NA	CATSSTVPDTQYF	TGTGCCACCAGCTCGACAGTCCCAGATACGCAGTATTTT
TRBJ2-7	NA	TRBV10-3	NA	CATKALDEQYF	TGTGCCACCAAAGCCCTGGACGAGCAGTACTTC
TRBJ2-7	NA	TRBV6-1	NA	CASSAELAYEQYF	TGTGCCAGCAGTGCTGAACTCGCCTACGAGCAGTACTTC
TRBJ2-7	NA	TRBV11-2	TRBD2	CASSLGLAAYEQYF	TGTGCCAGCAGCTTAGGACTAGCAGCCTACGAGCAGTACTTC
TRBJ1-2	NA	TRBV4-1	TRBD1	CASSPSGGSVYGYTF	TGCGCCAGCAGCCCTTCAGGGGGCAGTGTCTATGGCTACACCTTC
TRBJ1-1	NA	TRBV19	TRBD1	CASSPGQGGTEAFF	TGTGCCAGTAGCCCTGGACAGGGTGGCACTGAAGCTTTCTTT
TRBJ1-5	NA	TRBV6-5	NA	CAIETGHHQPQHF	TGTGCCATCGAGACAGGACATCATCAGCCCCAGCATTTT
TRBJ2-3	NA	TRBV7-6	TRBD1	CASSLGPGQGIDTDTQYF	TGTGCCAGCAGCTTAGGGCCAGGACAGGGGATTGACACAGATACGCAGTATTTT
TRBJ2-7	NA	TRBV4-3	NA	CASSQAAGRISQQYF	TGCGCCAGCAGCCAAGCAGCGGGTCGGATTTCCCAGCAGTACTTC
TRBJ2-1	NA	TRBV7-3	NA	CASSLTGTPSYNEQFF	TGTGCCAGCAGCTTGACCGGGACCCCCTCCTACAATGAGCAGTTCTTC
TRBJ1-3	once	TRBV4-1	NA	CASSHWTDQYSGNTIYF	TGCGCCAGCAGCCACTGGACAGATCAATACTCTGGAAACACCATATATTTT
TRBJ2-2	few	TRBV6-5	NA	CASSYLSGNTGELFF	TGTGCCAGCAGTTATCTCTCAGGGAACACCGGGGAGCTGTTTTTT
TRBJ2-5	NA	TRBV29-1	TRBD2	CSAGGGLAGGLVPDTQYF	TGCAGCGCTGGCGGGGGACTAGCGGGGGGTTTGGTCCCAGATACCCAGTACTTC
TRBJ2-7	NA	TRBV11-2	TRBD1	CASSSPDRGHEQYF	TGTGCCAGCAGCTCCCCTGACAGGGGTCACGAGCAGTACTTC
TRBJ1-1	NA	TRBV4-1	NA	CATGTGAEAFF	TGCGCCACGGGGACGGGGGCTGAAGCTTTCTTT
TRBJ2-7	NA	TRBV19	NA	CASSMPGTSYEQYF	TGTGCCAGTAGTATGCCGGGAACCTCCTACGAGCAGTACTTC
TRBJ2-5	few	TRBV7-9	NA	CASSLAEETQYF	TGTGCCAGCAGCTTAGCCGAAGAGACCCAGTACTTC
TRBJ2-7	NA	TRBV13	NA	CASSLGSNTYEQYF	TGTGCCAGCAGCTTAGGGAGCAATACCTACGAGCAGTACTTC
TRBJ2-5	NA	TRBV9	NA	CASSVAGSWGQLQETQYF	TGTGCCAGCAGCGTAGCGGGGAGTTGGGGGCAGCTCCAAGAGACCCAGTACTTC
TRBJ2-1	NA	TRBV14	NA	CASSPYRGTNNEQFF	TGTGCCAGCAGCCCGTATCGGGGCACCAACAATGAGCAGTTCTTC
TRBJ1-6	NA	TRBV12-5	TRBD1	CASGLAGTGNSPLHF	TGTGCTAGTGGTTTGGCCGGGACAGGGAATTCACCCCTCCACTTT
TRBJ2-1	NA	TRBV5-6	NA	CASSTGLSSYNEQFF	TGTGCCAGCAGCACCGGACTGAGCTCCTACAATGAGCAGTTCTTC
TRBJ1-4	NA	TRBV4-3	TRBD1	CASSQDRTGPPTNEKLFF	TGCGCCAGCAGCCAAGATCGGACAGGACCTCCAACTAATGAAAAACTGTTTTTT
TRBJ1-5	few	TRBV19	NA	CASSPAGENQPQHF	TGTGCCAGTAGTCCCGCAGGGGAGAATCAGCCCCAGCATTTT
TRBJ1-1	hyperexpanded	TRBV2	TRBD1	CASSWTGEGTEAFF	TGTGCCAGCAGTTGGACAGGGGAAGGCACTGAAGCTTTCTTT
TRBJ2-7	few	TRBV13	TRBD1	CASSRAGTGAYEQYF	TGTGCCAGCAGCCGCGCCGGGACAGGGGCCTACGAGCAGTACTTC
TRBJ2-2	once	TRBV2	TRBD2	CASSGERLARPGELFF	TGTGCCAGCAGTGGGGAGAGACTAGCTCGCCCCGGGGAGCTGTTTTTT